This paragraph covers one T cell receptor beta chain sequence. As yet, its antigen is unknown. This CDR3 is built from 14 residues. The V end was cut by 7 bases, the J end by 0 bases, with 12 bases between. Per germline, CDR1 LNHDA and CDR2 SQIVND (reference sequence). TCRdb's copy holds only in-frame clones and misses some; the assay was immunoSEQ multiplex PCR. Here the sample spans around 500,000 clones, about 80% being singletons. This record belongs to a study of shared clonotypes between healthy human individuals. Overall study results and limits: Sequencing depth was expected to influence donor clonotype sharing.

Sequenced material: PBMCs. This chain uses TRBV19 with TRBJ1-2; TRBD1 is a possible D gene (5 bases). The source of this sequence is a woman in her forties in good health. Some clones in this sample may be carry-over from other donors' samples. As DNA, the CDR3 is TGTGCCAGTATGAGACAGCGCTCTAACTATGGCTACACCTTC. Translating it yields CASMRQRSNYGYTF.